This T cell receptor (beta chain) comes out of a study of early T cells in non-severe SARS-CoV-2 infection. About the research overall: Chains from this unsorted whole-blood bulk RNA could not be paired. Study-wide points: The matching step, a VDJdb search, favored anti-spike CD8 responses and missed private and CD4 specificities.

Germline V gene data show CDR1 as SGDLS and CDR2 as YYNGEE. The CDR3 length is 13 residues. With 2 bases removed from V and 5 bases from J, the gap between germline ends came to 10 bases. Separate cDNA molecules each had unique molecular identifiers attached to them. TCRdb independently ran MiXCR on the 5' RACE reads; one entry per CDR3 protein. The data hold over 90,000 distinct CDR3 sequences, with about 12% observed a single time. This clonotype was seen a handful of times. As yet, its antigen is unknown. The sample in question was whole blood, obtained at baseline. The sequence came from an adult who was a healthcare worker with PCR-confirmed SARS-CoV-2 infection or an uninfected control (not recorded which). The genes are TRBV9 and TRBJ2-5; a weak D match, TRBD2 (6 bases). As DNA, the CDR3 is TGTGCCAGCAGCGTGGAGGGCTGGGAGACCCAGTACTTC. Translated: CASSVEGWETQYF.